A single sample is the source of the 32 T cell receptor beta chains below, sequenced in a study of T-cell reconstitution after alpha-beta-depleted transplantation in children. As it was prepared, the TCRbeta library received unique molecular identifiers. TCRdb re-derived calls from the PCR reads in MiXCR, one entry per CDR3 protein. The data contain more than 40,000 distinct CDR3 sequences, roughly 8.7% of them seen just once; the ten biggest clones take up 25% to 30%. The source material was PBMCs, mostly from graft donor cells, sampled 60 days after TCRalphabeta/CD19-depleted stem cell transplant. These receptors came from a male patient between 2 and 9 years old who had a stem cell transplant for chronic granulomatous disease, so the T cells may come from the graft donor.

This clonotype was picked up many times. The chain carries TRBV28 and TRBJ2-7; D ambiguous. This CDR3 has 15 residues. The V gene lost 8 bases and the J gene lost 9 bases, with 26 bases spanning the gap. The germline V gene encodes CDR1 MDHEN and CDR2 SYDVKM. As DNA, the CDR3 is TGTGCCAGCGGTTCACAGAGCCTCTCTCGTTTGGGGCAGTACTTC. Translated, it gives CASGSQSLSRLGQYF.

The table lists this clonotype with a few counts. The rearrangement links TRBV7-8 to TRBJ2-5, with TRBD2 identical over 7 bases. Trimming removed 5 bases from V and 5 bases from J; junction bases left unmatched: 8. Looked up from germline, CDR1 is SGHVS and CDR2 is FQNEAQ. The CDR3 contains 14 residues. CDR3 DNA: TGTGCCAGCAGCCTACTGGTGGGGGGGGAGACCCAGTACTTC. Translation: CASSLLVGGETQYF.

At least ten counts were recorded for this clonotype. This chain uses TRBV29-1 with TRBJ1-3, with D perhaps TRBD1 (5 bases). Germline V gene data show CDR1 as SQVTM and CDR2 as ANQGSEA. Trimming shortened V by 8 bases and J by 2 bases, and 19 bases separated the two germline ends. The CDR3 is made up of 15 amino acids. The CDR3 sequence: CSLWTGGAAGNTIYF. The CDR3 DNA reads as TGCAGCTTGTGGACGGGGGGAGCGGCTGGAAACACCATATATTTT.

This clonotype was seen more than once but under ten times. The gene calls are TRBV18 and TRBJ2-1; D is unresolved. Germline CDR1 reads KGHSH; CDR2 reads LQKENI. V was shortened by 5 bases and J by 0 bases, with 8 bases between the two germline ends. The CDR3 is 14 residues long. CDR3 nucleotide sequence: TGTGCCAGCTCATGGACGGACTCCTACAATGAGCAGTTCTTC. It specifies CASSWTDSYNEQFF.

The V and J genes are TRBV11-2 and TRBJ2-7, with 11 bases matching TRBD2. The V gene's germline CDR1 is SGHAT and CDR2 FQNNGV. Trimming took 5 bases from V and 2 from J; bases not matched to a gene: 11. CDR3 length: 17 amino acids. This CDR3 is CASSIGPGTSGTYEQYF. The CDR3 nucleotides read TGTGCCAGCAGCATAGGCCCCGGGACTAGCGGAACCTACGAGCAGTACTTC.

This clonotype has ten or more counts. This chain uses TRBV27 with TRBJ2-1, with 11 bases matching TRBD2. Germline V lookup: CDR1 MNHEY, CDR2 SMNVEV (reference sequence). The junction had 6 bases not matched to a gene; V was cut back by 1 base and J by 7 bases. The CDR3 contains 16 residues. Here the CDR3 reads CASSLLGLAGGNEQFF. The DNA of the CDR3 is TGTGCCAGCAGTTTATTAGGCCTAGCGGGAGGAAATGAGCAGTTCTTC.

This clonotype was recorded many times. The chain links TRBV7-9 to TRBJ2-1; 7 positions match TRBD2. V was pared by 4 bases and J by 3 bases, with 6 bases of the junction left unmatched. CDR1 is SEHNR and CDR2 is FQNEAQ in the germline V gene (reference sequence). CDR3 size: 15 residues. The chain's CDR3 is CASSSVLADYNEQFF. For the CDR3, the DNA is TGTGCCAGCAGCTCCGTTCTAGCGGACTACAATGAGCAGTTCTTC.

The chain combines TRBV3-1 with TRBJ2-1; D call uncertain. Between the trimmed V and J ends, which lost 4 bases and 5 bases, there was a span of 15 bases. Germline values: CDR1 LGHDT, CDR2 YNNKEL (reference sequence). This CDR3 region has 15 residues. CDR3 in amino acids: CASSPRLLRDNEQFF. DNA of the CDR3: TGTGCCAGCAGCCCGAGACTCCTAAGAGACAATGAGCAGTTCTTC.

This clonotype has at least ten counts. The chain recombines TRBV11-2 with TRBJ2-5; D gene ambiguous. The CDR3 runs 15 residues. Germline loops: CDR1 SGHAT, CDR2 FQNNGV. The V gene lost 1 base and the J gene lost 0 bases, with 9 bases spanning the gap. CDR3 sequence reads: CASSLGVGYQETQYF. CDR3 nucleotide sequence: TGTGCCAGCAGCTTAGGAGTGGGGTACCAAGAGACCCAGTACTTC.

The genes are TRBV7-7 and TRBJ2-5; 8 bases align to TRBD2. V lost 8 bases, J lost 5 bases, and 10 bases stayed unmatched. CDR1 is SSHAT, CDR2 FNYEAQ, per germline (reference sequence). The CDR3 length is 14 residues. CDR3 nucleotide sequence: TGTGCCAGCTTATTCGGGAGGGCCTCTGAGACCCAGTACTTC. Translated: CASLFGRASETQYF.

This clonotype has at least ten counts. The rearrangement links TRBV4-3 to TRBJ2-3; possibly TRBD1 or TRBD2 for D (6 bases each). Germline CDR1 and CDR2: LGHNA and YSLEER. The V and J ends lost 1 base and 2 bases respectively, with 13 bases between them. This CDR3 has 16 residues. CDR3 nucleotide sequence: TGCGCCAGCAGCCAAGGGGGGGCGAAAATCACAGATACGCAGTATTTT. Translating gives CASSQGGAKITDTQYF.

The table lists this clonotype with a few counts. This chain links TRBV30 with TRBJ2-2; 7 nucleotides align to TRBD1. The CDR3 totals 13 residues. V gave up 8 bases and J gave up 6 bases; unmatched junction bases: 9. Per germline, CDR1 GTSNPN and CDR2 SVGIG (reference sequence). CDR3 loop: CAGTQGRSGELFF. The CDR3 DNA reads TGTGCCGGAACACAGGGGCGTTCCGGGGAGCTGTTTTTT. The full variable domain, its missing parts supplied by reference TRBV30 and TRBJ2-2, is SQTIHQWPATLVQPVGSPLSLECTVEGTSNPNLYWYRQAAGRGLQLLFYSVGIGQISSEVPQNLSASRPQDRQFILSSKKLLLSDSGFYLCAGTQGRSGELFFGEGSRLTVL.

As concerns this clonotype: A clone one base away is much larger, so this may be a read error. This chain joins TRBV21-1 and TRBJ2-3. TRBV21-1 represents a pseudogene. This CDR3 region has 11 residues. CDR3 protein: CASVSSDTQNF. CDR3 in DNA: TGTGCCAGCGTCTCCTCAGATACGCAGAATTTT.

The J gene is TRBJ2-5, the V gene TRBV6-2 or TRBV6-3, with 7 positions matching TRBD2. CDR1 MNHEY and CDR2 SVGEGT come from the germline V gene. This CDR3 is 13 amino acids long. With 8 bases clipped from V and 6 bases from J, the junction kept 9 bases outside the gene matches. CDR3 DNA sequence: TGTGCCAGCGCAGGCGGGAGAGGGAAGACCCAGTACTTC. It translates to CASAGGRGKTQYF.

This clonotype has ten or more counts. Written as DNA, the CDR3 is TGTGCCAGCAGCCTTCCGGGACAGGGCCCCACCGGGGAGCTGTTTTTT. It yields the protein CASSLPGQGPTGELFF. The chain is built from TRBV12-3 or TRBV12-4 and TRBJ2-2; 9 bases match TRBD1. V lost 6 bases, J lost 4 bases, and 9 bases stayed unmatched. The CDR3 runs to 16 residues.

V is TRBV12-3 or TRBV12-4 and J is TRBJ2-1; TRBD2 aligns across 8 bases. The CDR3 extends over 18 amino acids. V was clipped by 1 base and J by 0 bases; unmatched bases: 8. The chain's CDR3 is CASSLVPPGTSSYNEQFF. Here the CDR3 DNA reads TGTGCCAGCAGTTTAGTTCCCCCCGGGACTAGCTCCTACAATGAGCAGTTCTTC.

This clonotype counts as medium-sized (0.01 to 0.1%). The gene calls are TRBV19 and TRBJ2-2, with 7 bases lining up with TRBD1. The junction had 5 bases not matched to a gene; V was cut back by 7 bases and J by 0 bases. Germline V gene lookup returns CDR1 LNHDA and CDR2 SQIVND (reference sequence). The CDR3 spans 15 residues. The CDR3: CASTTGDPNTGELFF. CDR3 sequence (DNA): TGTGCCAGTACCACAGGGGACCCGAACACCGGGGAGCTGTTTTTT.

The table lists this clonotype with many counts. The chain employs TRBV7-6 and TRBJ2-2; D remains ambiguous. This CDR3 spans 12 amino acids. Germline V gene data show CDR1 as SGHVS and CDR2 as FNYEAQ. Between the trimmed V and J ends, which lost 5 bases and 7 bases, there was a span of 8 bases. CDR3 loop: CASSPLIGELFF. CDR3 bases: TGTGCCAGCAGCCCCCTGATCGGGGAGCTGTTTTTT.

This clonotype was recorded at least ten times. The V and J genes are TRBV5-1 and TRBJ2-6; D is undetermined. Trimming took 6 bases from V and 0 from J, leaving 19 bases between them. This CDR3 is 18 amino acids long. CDR1 is SGHRS, CDR2 YFSETQ, per germline. The CDR3 DNA follows: TGCGCCAGCACGAGGTTTCTCGGCAGGAACTCTGGGGCCAACGTCCTGACTTTC. It is translated as CASTRFLGRNSGANVLTF. The whole variable domain, filled in from reference TRBV5-1 and TRBJ2-6, reads KAGVTQTPRYLIKTRGQQVTLSCSPISGHRSVSWYQQTPGQGLQFLFEYFSETQRNKGNFPGRFSGRQFSNSRSEMNVSTLELGDSALYLCASTRFLGRNSGANVLTFGAGSRLTVL.

This clonotype showed up many times. The chain recombines TRBV7-2 with TRBJ2-7; D uncertain. The germline gives CDR1 SGHTA, CDR2 FQGNSA. The CDR3 totals 13 residues. V lost 2 bases and J 12 bases, leaving 17 bases between the germline ends. CDR3 DNA sequence: TGTGCCAGCAGCTTAACTGGAGCTGAAAGAACGTACTTC. Translated: CASSLTGAERTYF.

The CDR3: CASSVEAVGASGANVLTF. The CDR3 coding sequence is TGTGCCAGCAGCGTAGAGGCCGTGGGTGCCTCTGGGGCCAACGTCCTGACTTTC. V is TRBV9 and J is TRBJ2-6; no reliable D call. The V end was cut by 0 bases, the J end by 0 bases, with 13 bases between. CDR1 and CDR2 (germline): SGDLS, YYNGEE. This CDR3 has 18 residues.

There are many counts of this clonotype. This chain uses TRBV27 with TRBJ2-5; D gene ambiguous. The germline V gene has CDR1 MNHEY and CDR2 SMNVEV (reference sequence). The germline V and J ends were trimmed by 10 bases and 4 bases, with 16 bases remaining between them. This CDR3 contains 13 residues. For the CDR3, the DNA is TGTGCCACCCGGAGTGGGTTTACAGAGACCCAGTACTTC. This encodes CATRSGFTETQYF.

This clonotype came up many times. A much larger clone differs from this one at a single base, so this may be a read error. The chain employs TRBV20-1 and TRBJ2-7; D may be TRBD1 (5 bases). The CDR3 covers 17 residues. Germline CDR1 reads DFQATT; CDR2 reads SNEGSKA (reference sequence). The CDR3 loop reads CCARDQGSQTLPYEQYF. CDR3 sequence (DNA): TGCTGTGCTAGAGATCAGGGCTCTCAGACGTTACCCTACGAGCAGTACTTC.

The table lists this clonotype with many counts. The V call is TRBV28, the J call TRBJ2-1, with D perhaps TRBD1 (6 bases). V gave up 3 bases and J gave up 2 bases, with 14 bases separating them. The CDR3 contains 16 residues. Germline lookup yields CDR1 MDHEN and CDR2 SYDVKM. Here the CDR3 reads CASSFDSRGPYNEQFF. The CDR3 bases are TGTGCCAGCAGTTTCGACAGCAGGGGCCCCTACAATGAGCAGTTCTTC.

This clonotype showed up many times. This CDR3 reads CASRQLGGNTGELFF. CDR3 DNA: TGCGCCAGCAGACAACTGGGGGGAAACACCGGGGAGCTGTTTTTT. This chain links TRBV5-1 with TRBJ2-2, with a possible D match to TRBD2 (6 bases). CDR1 is SGHRS, CDR2 YFSETQ, per germline. CDR3 length: 15 residues. Trimming left V 5 bases short and J 2 bases short, with 13 bases between.

This clonotype was seen repeatedly, ten times or more. The V gene is TRBV7-8, the J gene TRBJ2-1; 7 nucleotides match TRBD2. V lost 8 bases to trimming and J lost 0 bases; unmatched junction nucleotides: 13. Germline-derived CDR1 and CDR2 are SGHVS and FQNEAQ. The CDR3 consists of 17 residues. The CDR3 here is CASSGGRGRLSYNEQFF. The CDR3 DNA follows: TGTGCCAGCTCCGGGGGGAGAGGGAGGCTCTCCTACAATGAGCAGTTCTTC. The entire variable domain, with the rest obtained from reference TRBV7-8 and TRBJ2-1, is as follows: GAGVSQSPRYKVAKRGQDVALRCDPISGHVSLFWYQQALGQGPEFLTYFQNEAQLDKSGLPSDRFFAERPEGSVSTLKIQRTQQEDSAVYLCASSGGRGRLSYNEQFFGPGTRLTVL.

This clonotype was counted ten times or more. The chain is built from TRBV21-1 and TRBJ2-7; the table gives TRBD1 as D, unverified against the DNA. TRBV21-1 is labeled a pseudogene. The CDR3 is 15 residues long. The CDR3 loop reads CASSVRDGGSYEQYF. DNA of the CDR3: TGTGCCAGCAGCGTCCGGGACGGAGGCTCCTACGAGCAGTACTTC.

The sample holds many counts of this clonotype. J is TRBJ2-1 and V is TRBV7-2, with D hard to call. The CDR3 has 12 amino acids. The V and J ends lost 3 bases and 4 bases respectively, with 4 bases between them. The germline V gene encodes CDR1 SGHTA and CDR2 FQGNSA. The CDR3 protein is CASSLGYNEQFF. The CDR3, as DNA: TGTGCCAGCAGCTTGGGTTACAATGAGCAGTTCTTC.

In its sample, this clonotype was seen many times. V gene TRBV27 combines with J gene TRBJ2-3; D gene unclear. The CDR3 is 13 amino acids. Germline V gives CDR1 MNHEY, CDR2 SMNVEV (reference sequence). The V gene lost 6 bases and the J gene lost 0 bases, with 7 bases spanning the gap. The CDR3 nucleotides read TGTGCCAGCAGGAGGATAAGCACAGATACGCAGTATTTT. Residues: CASRRISTDTQYF.

This clonotype appeared many times. V usage is TRBV7-2 and J usage is TRBJ2-7; D gene uncertain. This CDR3 comprises 13 residues. Trimming removed 5 bases from V and 2 bases from J, with 10 bases in between. Looked up from germline, CDR1 is SGHTA and CDR2 is FQGNSA. The CDR3 loop is CASSPHLAYEQYF. The CDR3 nucleotides read TGTGCCAGCAGCCCCCATCTAGCCTACGAGCAGTACTTC. Variable domain in full (rest from reference TRBV7-2 and TRBJ2-7): GAGVSQSPSNKVTEKGKDVELRCDPISGHTALYWYRQSLGQGLEFLIYFQGNSAPDKSGLPSDRFSAERTGGSVSTLTIQRTQQEDSAVYLCASSPHLAYEQYFGPGTRLTVT.

This clonotype has a handful of counts. The chain has TRBV6-5 and TRBJ2-1; 12 nucleotides line up with TRBD2. The CDR3 runs 18 residues. J was trimmed by 4 bases and V by 2 bases; bases with no gene match: 9. Germline V gene lookup returns CDR1 MNHEY and CDR2 SVGAGI. CDR3 DNA: TGTGCCAGCAGTTACACAACCGGGACTAGCGGGCCTTACAATGAGCAGTTCTTC. Its translation is CASSYTTGTSGPYNEQFF.

This clonotype was detected ten times or more. This rearrangement joins TRBV5-1 to TRBJ1-1, with 10 bases aligning to TRBD1. Per germline, CDR1 SGHRS and CDR2 YFSETQ. The CDR3 spans 15 residues. V dropped 4 bases and J dropped 4; count of bases not matched to a gene: 7. The chain's CDR3 is CASSHGDRGSTEAFF. The CDR3 DNA is TGCGCCAGCAGCCATGGGGACAGGGGATCCACTGAAGCTTTCTTT.